Below, one TCR beta chain is given with its context. These data belong to a study of CD8+CD57+ T cells in acquired aplastic anemia. V lost 7 bases, J lost 8 bases, and 8 bases stayed unmatched. Germline V lookup: CDR1 LNHDA, CDR2 SQIVND (reference sequence). CDR3 size: 13 residues. Genomic DNA served as template for TCR beta VDJ and CDR3 profiling. TCRdb re-analysed the reads in MiXCR, keeping a single row per CDR3 protein. Among 400,000 to 450,000 distinct CDR3 sequences, 55% to 75% were seen once, and the ten largest hold 4%. The chain combines TRBV19 with TRBJ2-5, with TRBD2 matching 9 bases. The TCR was taken from a human donor in good health, serving as a control. Sequencing used sorted CD4+, CD8+, or CD8+CD57+ T cells (not recorded which) from PBMCs. As DNA, the CDR3 is TGTGCCAGTAAGGTACGCGGGAGGGGAACCCAGTACTTC. Protein: CASKVRGRGTQYF.